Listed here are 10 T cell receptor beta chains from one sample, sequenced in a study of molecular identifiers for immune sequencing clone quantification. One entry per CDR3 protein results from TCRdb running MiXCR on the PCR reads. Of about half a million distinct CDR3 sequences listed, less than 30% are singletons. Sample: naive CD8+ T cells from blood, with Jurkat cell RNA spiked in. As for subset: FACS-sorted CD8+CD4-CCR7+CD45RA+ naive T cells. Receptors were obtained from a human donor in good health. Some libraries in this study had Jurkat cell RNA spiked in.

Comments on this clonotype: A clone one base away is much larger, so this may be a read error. For the CDR3, the DNA is TGCAGTGCTCAAACTCAAAGCGGGAGTGGCACAGATATGCAGTATTTT. Its protein product is CSAQTQSGSGTDMQYF. The rearrangement uses TRBV20-1 and TRBJ2-3, with 8 bases that match TRBD2. Germline CDR1 is DFQATT and CDR2 is SNEGSKA (reference sequence). The CDR3 covers 16 residues.

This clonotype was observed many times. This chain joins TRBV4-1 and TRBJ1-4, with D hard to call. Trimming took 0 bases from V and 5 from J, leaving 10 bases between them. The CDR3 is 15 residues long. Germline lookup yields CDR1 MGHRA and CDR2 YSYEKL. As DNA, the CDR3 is TGCGCCAGCAGCCAAGATAGCATGGTGAATGAAAAACTGTTTTTT. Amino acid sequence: CASSQDSMVNEKLFF.

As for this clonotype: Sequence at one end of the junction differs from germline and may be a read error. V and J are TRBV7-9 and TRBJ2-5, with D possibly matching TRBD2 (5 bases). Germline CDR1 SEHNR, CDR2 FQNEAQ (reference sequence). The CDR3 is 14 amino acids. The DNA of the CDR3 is TGTGACAGCAGCTCGCGGCAGAGGGAAGAGACCCAGTACTTC. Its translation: CDSSSRQREETQYF. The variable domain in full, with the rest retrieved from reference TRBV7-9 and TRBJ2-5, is DTGVSQNPRHKITKRGQNVTFRCDPISEHNRLYWYRQTLGQGPEFLTYFQNEAQLEKSRLLSDRFSAERPKGSFSTLEIQRTEQGDSAMYLCDSSSRQREETQYFGPGTRLLVL.

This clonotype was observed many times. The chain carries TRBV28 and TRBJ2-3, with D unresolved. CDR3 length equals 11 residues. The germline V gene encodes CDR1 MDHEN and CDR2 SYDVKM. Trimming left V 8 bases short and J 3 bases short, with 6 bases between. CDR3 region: CASGYTDTQYF. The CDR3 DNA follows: TGTGCCAGCGGCTATACAGATACGCAGTATTTT.

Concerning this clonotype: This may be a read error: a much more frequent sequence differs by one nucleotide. CDR3 loop: CACSPDGDYTEAFF. CDR3 DNA sequence: TGTGCCTGCAGCCCCGACGGGGACTACACTGAAGCTTTCTTT. The gene calls are TRBV7-9 and TRBJ1-1; the D gene is possibly TRBD1 (5 bases). CDR3 length: 14 amino acids. The germline V gene has CDR1 SEHNR and CDR2 FQNEAQ (reference sequence).

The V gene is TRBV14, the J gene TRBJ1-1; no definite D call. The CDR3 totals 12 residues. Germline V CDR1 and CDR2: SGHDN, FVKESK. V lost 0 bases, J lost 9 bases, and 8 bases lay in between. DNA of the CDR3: TGTGCCAGCAGCCAAGAATACAATAAAGCTTTCTTT. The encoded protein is CASSQEYNKAFF. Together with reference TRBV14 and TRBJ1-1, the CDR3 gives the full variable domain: EAGVTQFPSHSVIEKGQTVTLRCDPISGHDNLYWYRRVMGKEIKFLLHFVKESKQDESGMPNNRFLAERTGGTYSTLKVQPAELEDSGVYFCASSQEYNKAFFGQGTRLTVV.

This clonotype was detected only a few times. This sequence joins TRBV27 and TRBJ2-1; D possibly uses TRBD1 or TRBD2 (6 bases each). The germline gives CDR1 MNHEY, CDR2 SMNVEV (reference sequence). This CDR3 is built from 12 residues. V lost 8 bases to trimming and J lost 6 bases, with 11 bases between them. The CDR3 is CASRGLSNEQFF. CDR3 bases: TGTGCCAGCCGGGGGCTCTCCAATGAGCAGTTCTTC.

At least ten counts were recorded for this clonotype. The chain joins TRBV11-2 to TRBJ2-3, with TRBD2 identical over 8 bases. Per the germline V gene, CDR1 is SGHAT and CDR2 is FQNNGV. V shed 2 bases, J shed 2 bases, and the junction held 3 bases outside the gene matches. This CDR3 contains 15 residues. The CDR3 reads CASSLTGLATDTQYF. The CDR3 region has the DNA TGTGCCAGCAGCTTAACAGGACTAGCCACAGATACGCAGTATTTT.

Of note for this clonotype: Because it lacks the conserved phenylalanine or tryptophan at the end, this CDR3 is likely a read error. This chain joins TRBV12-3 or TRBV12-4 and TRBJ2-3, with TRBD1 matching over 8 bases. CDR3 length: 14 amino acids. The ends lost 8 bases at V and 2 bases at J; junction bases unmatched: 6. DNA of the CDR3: TGTGCCAGCTGCACAGGGGGGACCACAGATACGCAGTATTCT. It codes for CASCTGGTTDTQYS.

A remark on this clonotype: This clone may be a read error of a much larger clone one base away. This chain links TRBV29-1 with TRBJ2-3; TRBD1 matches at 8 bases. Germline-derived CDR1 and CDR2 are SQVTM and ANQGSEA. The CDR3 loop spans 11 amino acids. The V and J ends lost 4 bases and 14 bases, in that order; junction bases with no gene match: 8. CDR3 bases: TGCAGCGTTGTGGACAGGGTCAGTGGGTATTTT. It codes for CSVVDRVSGYF.